The 14 T cell receptor beta chains below come from one sample, sequenced in a study of blood T cells in healthy people across ages. Through a sample-barcoded 5' primer and a J-beta primer mix, a second PCR was run for roughly 6 to 12 cycles. TCRdb reprocessed the 5' RACE reads with MiXCR, giving one entry per CDR3 protein. Here the sample spans approximately 810,000 distinct CDR3 sequences, approximately 35% being singletons. The specimen sequenced was blood. These receptors were obtained from a man aged 18 to 29 in good health.

This clonotype has more than one count but fewer than ten. DNA of the CDR3: TGTGCCAGTAGTCCCAGAGGAGCTTTCTTT. Protein product: CASSPRGAFF. The V and J genes are TRBV19 and TRBJ1-1; D not resolved. CDR1 LNHDA and CDR2 SQIVND come from the germline V gene (reference sequence). CDR3 length: 10 amino acids. V was shortened by 5 bases and J by 10 bases, with 8 bases between the two germline ends.

This sequence joins TRBV10-3 and TRBJ2-7, with D uncertain. Germline assignment: CDR1 ENHRY and CDR2 SYGVKD. V was cut by 0 bases and J by 6 bases, with 12 bases left in between. The CDR3 sequence is 14 residues long. The CDR3 protein is CAISESDGQFEQYF. Written as DNA, the CDR3 is TGTGCCATCAGTGAGTCCGACGGTCAGTTCGAGCAGTACTTC.

The chain links TRBV28 to TRBJ2-1, with D hard to call. Between the trimmed V and J ends, which lost 8 bases and 5 bases, there was a span of 10 bases. Germline lookup yields CDR1 MDHEN and CDR2 SYDVKM. This CDR3 is 12 amino acids long. The CDR3 DNA reads TGTGCCAGCGGCGGACCAGACAATGAGCAGTTCTTC. This gives the protein CASGGPDNEQFF.

Many counts were recorded for this clonotype. The V call is TRBV5-1, the J call TRBJ2-1; TRBD2 matches at 9 bases. Germline V gene lookup returns CDR1 SGHRS and CDR2 YFSETQ. The CDR3 length is 15 residues. Unmatched junction bases numbered 3, after V lost 1 base and J lost 4 bases. Here the CDR3 DNA reads TGCGCCAGCAGCTTGTTCAGCGGGGGGTACAATGAGCAGTTCTTC. This encodes CASSLFSGGYNEQFF.

The chain employs TRBV6-2 or TRBV6-3 and TRBJ2-7; 9 bases are shared with TRBD1. Unmatched junction bases numbered 6, after V lost 2 bases and J lost 4 bases. CDR3 length: 15 amino acids. Germline lookup yields CDR1 MNHEY and CDR2 SVGEGT. DNA for the CDR3: TGTGCCAGCAGTTACGCCGGGACAGGGATGTACGAGCAGTACTTC. Encoded protein: CASSYAGTGMYEQYF.

This clonotype turned up a few times. This rearrangement joins TRBV6-2 or TRBV6-3 to TRBJ2-5; TRBD2 agrees at 8 bases. CDR1 is MNHEY, CDR2 SVGEGT, per germline. CDR3 length: 11 residues. V lost 7 bases, J lost 13 bases, and 8 bases stayed unmatched. The DNA for the CDR3 is TGTGCCAGCAAGACCGGGAGGGAGCTGTACTTC. Encoded protein: CASKTGRELYF.

This clonotype was counted at least ten times. The chain carries TRBV29-1 and TRBJ2-3, with unresolved D. V was trimmed by 4 bases and J by 3 bases, leaving 8 bases between them. CDR1 is SQVTM, CDR2 ANQGSEA, per germline. This CDR3 is 12 amino acids long. In nucleotides, the CDR3 is TGCAGCGTTGGGAAGGGAACAGATACGCAGTATTTT. It specifies CSVGKGTDTQYF.

The chain employs TRBV5-1 and TRBJ1-1; possibly TRBD1 for D (6 bases). Trimming left V 8 bases short and J 11 bases short, with 7 bases between. This CDR3 is built from 8 residues. From germline, CDR1 is SGHRS and CDR2 YFSETQ. CDR3 loop: CARGGAFF. The CDR3 coding sequence is TGCGCCAGAGGGGGGGCTTTCTTT.

The table lists this clonotype with a few counts. The chain joins TRBV6-6 to TRBJ1-3; D unclear. Germline V gene sequence: CDR1 MNHNY, CDR2 SVGAGI (reference sequence). The CDR3 sequence is 14 residues long. V lost 7 bases to trimming and J lost 3 bases, with 13 bases between them. The DNA of the CDR3 is TGTGCCAGCACCACGGGTAATCTTGGAAACACCATATATTTT. Its translation: CASTTGNLGNTIYF.

This clonotype was detected only a few times. The chain's CDR3 is CASSSPSRAYEQYF. The CDR3 bases are TGTGCCAGCAGCTCCCCTAGCAGGGCCTACGAGCAGTACTTC. The chain employs TRBV7-9 and TRBJ2-7; D may match TRBD1 or TRBD2 (5 bases each). The CDR3 has 14 amino acids. The germline V and J ends were trimmed by 4 bases and 2 bases, with 12 bases remaining between them. The germline CDR1 and CDR2 sequences are SEHNR and FQNEAQ (reference sequence).

This chain links TRBV12-3 or TRBV12-4 with TRBJ2-7; TRBD1 agrees at 7 bases. CDR3 length: 15 amino acids. The V gene end was trimmed by 4 bases and the J gene end by 5 bases; junction bases not matched to a gene: 11. CDR3 coding DNA: TGTGCCAGCAGTTCCCGACAGGGAATATACCACGAGCAGTACTTC. The encoded protein is CASSSRQGIYHEQYF.

This clonotype was seen more than once but under ten times. The CDR3 bases are TGCGCCAGCAGCCAAGAGAGGGGTGCGGGCAATCAGCCCCAGCATTTT. Translating it yields CASSQERGAGNQPQHF. The V call is TRBV4-1, the J call TRBJ1-5; TRBD1 might be the D (5 bases). The CDR3 totals 16 residues. Trimming stripped 0 bases from V and 2 bases from J, with 11 bases between. CDR1 is MGHRA, CDR2 YSYEKL, per germline.

This clonotype was counted between two and nine times. The rearrangement uses TRBV12-3 or TRBV12-4 and TRBJ2-2, with 15 bases identical to TRBD2. The CDR3 has 21 amino acids. V was pared by 2 bases and J by 0 bases, with 10 bases of the junction left unmatched. CDR3 bases: TGTGCCAGCAGTTTAACAAAGGCAGGACTAGCGGGGGGGACGAACACCGGGGAGCTGTTTTTT. Its protein product is CASSLTKAGLAGGTNTGELFF.

The rearrangement uses TRBV5-1 and TRBJ1-2; the match to TRBD1 covers 9 bases. CDR1 is SGHRS, CDR2 YFSETQ, per germline. The V and J ends lost 8 bases and 3 bases, in that order; junction bases with no gene match: 5. The CDR3 runs 13 residues. CDR3 amino acids: CASRQGEDYGYTF. CDR3 in DNA: TGCGCCAGTAGACAGGGGGAGGACTATGGCTACACCTTC.